This T cell receptor beta chain was retrieved from a study of blood T cell repertoires in COVID-19. Turning to the study itself: The cDNA or gDNA used as material had been derived from T cells, B-cell-depleted T cells, or PBMCs.

CDR1 and CDR2 (germline): SQVTM, ANQGSEA. CDR3 length: 14 residues. Trimming took 5 bases from V and 7 from J; bases not matched to a gene: 11. Original processing notes: Reference gene primers were amplified, and this amplification served to estimate nucleated cell counts. Profiled with immunoSEQ multiplex PCR; TCRdb holds only in-frame clones, not every one. The V and J calls and clone size come from that table; D and trimming were worked out from the DNA. The sample lists 250,000 or so clones; about 70% were seen once. Input material: peripheral blood. The chain has TRBV29-1 and TRBJ1-2; 9 bases line up with TRBD1. The source of this sequence is a woman at least 80 years old with acute or convalescent COVID-19. For the CDR3, the DNA is TGCAGCGTTCGCCTTCCCGGGACAGGGAGTGGCTACACCTTC. Its translation is CSVRLPGTGSGYTF. Combining the CDR3 with reference TRBV29-1 and TRBJ1-2 gives the whole variable domain SAVISQKPSRDICQRGTSLTIQCQVDSQVTMMFWYRQQPGQSLTLIATANQGSEATYESGFVIDKFPISRPNLTFSTLTVSNMSPEDSSIYLCSVRLPGTGSGYTFGSGTRLTVV.